This TCR beta chain was identified during a study of blood T cell repertoires in COVID-19. This clone showed up just once. In the authors' methods: From reference gene primer amplification, estimates of nucleated cell counts were derived. Sequencing used immunoSEQ multiplex PCR; TCRdb keeps in-frame clones, though not all of them. The V and J calls and clone size come from that table; D and trimming were worked out from the DNA. The profile shows about 14,000 clones, around four fifths of them singletons. CDR3 length: 12 amino acids. V was clipped by 1 base and J by 4 bases, with 7 bases between them. The germline CDR1 and CDR2 sequences are SQVTM and ANQGSEA.

The TCR comes from a man in his forties with active or convalescent COVID-19. The chain couples TRBV29-1 to TRBJ1-1; TRBD1 is a possible D gene (6 bases). Material: peripheral blood. The chain's CDR3 is CSVEAGATEAFF. The DNA for the CDR3 is TGCAGCGTTGAAGCAGGGGCCACTGAAGCTTTCTTT.